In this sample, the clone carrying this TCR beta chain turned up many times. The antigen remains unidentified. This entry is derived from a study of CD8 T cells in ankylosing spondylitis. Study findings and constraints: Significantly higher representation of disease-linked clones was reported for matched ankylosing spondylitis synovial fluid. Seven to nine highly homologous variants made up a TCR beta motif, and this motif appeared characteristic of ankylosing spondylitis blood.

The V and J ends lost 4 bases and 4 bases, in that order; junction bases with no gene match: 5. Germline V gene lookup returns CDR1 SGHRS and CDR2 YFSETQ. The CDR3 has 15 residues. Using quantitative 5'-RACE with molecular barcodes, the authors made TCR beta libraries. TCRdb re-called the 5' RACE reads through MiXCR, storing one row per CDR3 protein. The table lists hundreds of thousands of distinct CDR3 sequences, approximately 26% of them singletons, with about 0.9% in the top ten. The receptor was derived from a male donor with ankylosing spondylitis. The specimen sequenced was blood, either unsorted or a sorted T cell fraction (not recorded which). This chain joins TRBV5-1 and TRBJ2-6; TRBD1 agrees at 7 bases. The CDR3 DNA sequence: TGCGCCAGCAGCCCGGGACAGACCGGGGCCAACGTCCTGACTTTC. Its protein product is CASSPGQTGANVLTF.